This T cell receptor (beta chain) comes out of a study of shared clonotypes between healthy human individuals. Findings and caveats of the study: Non-shared clonotypes showed lower generation probabilities than clonotypes common to all four donors.

Cells designated naive CD8 were CD45RO-negative and were positively selected for CCR7, with terminally differentiated effector memory CD45RA+ cells excluded. Trimming removed 1 base at V and 3 bases at J, with 0 bases between. This CDR3 contains 12 residues. CDR1 is SGHVS, CDR2 FQNEAQ, per germline. It was 150 to 200 ng DNA, 25,000 to 35,000 T cell genomes, that sorted-subset replicate PCRs used. Measured with immunoSEQ multiplex PCR; TCRdb has only the in-frame clones, and not every one. The sample holds around 2,100,000 clones, about 95% seen once. A note on this clone: Antigen specificity is unknown.

The rearrangement links TRBV7-8 to TRBJ2-2, with no clear D. Sample: naive CD8+ T cells sorted from blood. The receptor was derived from a man aged 18-30 years in good health. The CDR3 sequence: CASSLDTGELFF. DNA of the CDR3: TGTGCCAGCAGCTTAGACACCGGGGAGCTGTTTTTT.